The 26 T cell receptor beta chains listed next were all sequenced from one sample in a study of blood T cells in healthy people across ages. Combining a sample-barcoded 5' primer with a J-beta primer mix, a second PCR ran for roughly 7 to 11 cycles. TCRdb passed the 5' RACE reads through MiXCR, listing each CDR3 protein once. Here the sample spans over 950,000 distinct CDR3 sequences, about 51% being singletons. Sequencing was done on a sample of blood. The receptors stem from a woman in her sixties or seventies in good health.

For this clonotype: Its ends do not fully match the called genes, so a read error is possible. The chain is built from TRBV20-1 and TRBJ2-1, with a possible D match to TRBD1 (6 bases). The germline gives CDR1 DFQATT, CDR2 SNEGSKA (reference sequence). The CDR3 spans 17 residues. The CDR3 DNA reads as TGTAGTGCTAGGGGTCTAAAAACGGGACAAGGATACGATGAGCAGTTCTTC. It encodes CSARGLKTGQGYDEQFF.

The chain has TRBV20-1 and TRBJ2-2; D perhaps matches TRBD1 (5 bases). The CDR3 contains 13 residues. Trimming took off 4 bases at V and 8 bases at J, with 14 bases between the two ends. CDR1 is DFQATT and CDR2 is SNEGSKA in the germline V gene (reference sequence). The DNA for the CDR3 is TGCAGTGCTACCCTTACAAGGGGAGGGGAGCTGTTTTTT. It encodes CSATLTRGGELFF.

The rearrangement joins TRBV20-1 to TRBJ2-1; D remains ambiguous. Germline V gene lookup returns CDR1 DFQATT and CDR2 SNEGSKA (reference sequence). Trimming took 5 bases from V and 6 from J, leaving 11 bases between them. The CDR3 runs 12 residues. CDR3 region: CSAYRAVNEQFF. The CDR3, as DNA: TGCAGTGCTTATAGGGCCGTCAATGAGCAGTTCTTC.

The chain has TRBV7-9 and TRBJ2-5; TRBD1 agrees at 7 bases. The end of the DNA fits TRBJ2-7 better, so the J call may be wrong. CDR1 and CDR2 (germline): SEHNR, FQNEAQ (reference sequence). The CDR3 covers 15 residues. The CDR3 DNA is TGTGCCAGCAGCCTAGGGGGACAGAGGTTCAACGAGCAGTACTTC. Amino acid sequence: CASSLGGQRFNEQYF.

The CDR3 nucleotides are TGTGCCAGCAGTTTAGCCGGACAGCGACGTCCCCTGAGTGTACGCTACGAGCAGTACTTC. Its translation: CASSLAGQRRPLSVRYEQYF. The V and J genes are TRBV28 and TRBJ2-7, with D possibly being TRBD1 (6 bases). There are 20 residues in the CDR3. Germline-derived CDR1 and CDR2 are MDHEN and SYDVKM. The V end was cut by 2 bases, the J end by 3 bases, with 29 bases between.

The V gene is TRBV15, the J gene TRBJ2-3; tentative D call: TRBD1 (6 bases). The CDR3 has 15 amino acids. The V gene lost 4 bases and the J gene lost 0 bases, with 11 bases spanning the gap. Germline V gene lookup returns CDR1 LNHNV and CDR2 YYDKDF (reference sequence). The CDR3 sequence: CATSNRRGSTDTQYF. In nucleotides, the CDR3 is TGTGCCACCAGCAACCGCAGGGGTAGCACAGATACGCAGTATTTT.

The chain uses TRBV5-1 and TRBJ2-7; TRBD2 matches at 8 bases. V gave up 4 bases and J gave up 6 bases; unmatched junction bases: 6. CDR1 is SGHRS and CDR2 is YFSETQ in the germline V gene. CDR3 size: 13 residues. CDR3 nucleotide sequence: TGCGCCAGCAGCGAGCGGGAGATAGGCGAGCAGTACTTC. Encoded protein: CASSEREIGEQYF.

This clonotype was found a few times. The rearrangement uses TRBV29-1 and TRBJ2-5; D gene uncertain. The CDR3 spans 11 residues. CDR1 is SQVTM and CDR2 is ANQGSEA in the germline V gene. Trimming removed 6 bases from V and 3 bases from J, with 8 bases in between. The CDR3 region has the DNA TGCAGCGTATTGGGGAAAGAGACCCAGTACTTC. Amino acid sequence: CSVLGKETQYF. Combining the CDR3 with reference TRBV29-1 and TRBJ2-5 gives the whole variable domain SAVISQKPSRDICQRGTSLTIQCQVDSQVTMMFWYRQQPGQSLTLIATANQGSEATYESGFVIDKFPISRPNLTFSTLTVSNMSPEDSSIYLCSVLGKETQYFGPGTRLLVL.

This clonotype came up a few times. V and J are TRBV25-1 and TRBJ2-7; D remains unclear. Deletions cut 6 bases from V and 6 bases from J, with 12 bases between. Germline CDR1 reads MGHDK; CDR2 reads SYGVNS. The CDR3 sequence is 12 residues long. The CDR3 sequence is CASSGSRVEQYF. The CDR3 nucleotides read TGTGCCAGCAGCGGGTCCCGAGTCGAGCAGTACTTC.

The chain couples TRBV7-8 to TRBJ2-5; 12 nucleotides align to TRBD2. The CDR3 is 16 amino acids. Losses at the gene ends were 5 bases for V and 13 bases for J; bases not matched to a gene: 17. Germline V gives CDR1 SGHVS, CDR2 FQNEAQ. The CDR3 DNA sequence: TGTGCCAGCAGCCCCCCTAGCGGGAGGGCCGGAGTCGAGCGGTACTTC. This gives the protein CASSPPSGRAGVERYF.

This chain joins TRBV20-1 and TRBJ1-1; no definite D call. Germline CDR1 reads DFQATT; CDR2 reads SNEGSKA (reference sequence). V was cut by 3 bases and J by 3 bases, with 23 bases left in between. The CDR3 runs to 17 residues. CDR3 loop: CSASHSPFNISDTEAFF. CDR3 coding DNA: TGCAGTGCTAGTCACAGTCCTTTTAACATTTCGGACACTGAAGCTTTCTTT.

This chain links TRBV29-1 with TRBJ2-1; D is uncertain. CDR3 length equals 14 residues. CDR1 SQVTM and CDR2 ANQGSEA come from the germline V gene. The V end lost 4 bases, the J end lost 3 bases, and 13 bases lay between the germline ends. The CDR3 sequence: CSVGGRSFYNEQFF. CDR3 in DNA: TGCAGCGTTGGAGGCCGCTCCTTCTACAATGAGCAGTTCTTC.

The V call is TRBV7-9, the J call TRBJ2-7, with 7 bases lining up with TRBD1. This CDR3 has 12 amino acids. Germline CDR1 SEHNR, CDR2 FQNEAQ (reference sequence). This chain's CDR3 is CAVRDSLSEQYF. The CDR3 DNA reads as TGTGCTGTCCGGGACAGTCTCAGCGAGCAGTACTTC.

This clonotype was seen a handful of times. CDR3 sequence reads: CASSLFQQAGAQYF. For the CDR3, the DNA is TGTGCCAGCAGTTTATTCCAGCAGGCCGGGGCCCAGTACTTC. This chain joins TRBV27 and TRBJ2-5; possibly TRBD2 for D (5 bases). Between the trimmed V and J ends, which lost 1 base and 9 bases, there was a span of 15 bases. This CDR3 comprises 14 residues. Per the germline V gene, CDR1 is MNHEY and CDR2 is SMNVEV (reference sequence).

The rearrangement links TRBV10-3 to TRBJ2-5, with D possibly called TRBD1 or TRBD2 (5 bases each). This CDR3 comprises 14 residues. CDR1 ENHRY and CDR2 SYGVKD come from the germline V gene. V shed 8 bases and J shed 5 bases, with 18 bases lying between them. CDR3 residues: CAIGGQQARETQYF. CDR3 nucleotide sequence: TGTGCCATCGGGGGTCAACAGGCGCGGGAGACCCAGTACTTC.

The chain carries TRBV20-1 and TRBJ1-5; D unresolved. With 6 bases removed from V and 4 bases from J, the gap between germline ends came to 10 bases. CDR1 and CDR2 from the germline V gene are DFQATT and SNEGSKA (reference sequence). CDR3 size: 12 residues. The CDR3: CSAHQANQPQHF. CDR3 sequence (DNA): TGCAGTGCACATCAGGCGAATCAGCCCCAGCATTTT.

This clonotype came up a few times. This rearrangement joins TRBV20-1 to TRBJ2-5; 7 nucleotides agree with TRBD2. Germline loops: CDR1 DFQATT, CDR2 SNEGSKA (reference sequence). V gave up 8 bases and J gave up 5 bases; unmatched junction bases: 11. The CDR3 runs 13 residues. The CDR3 loop is CSFFRAGEETQYF. CDR3 DNA sequence: TGCAGTTTCTTCCGGGCGGGAGAGGAGACCCAGTACTTC.

The chain has TRBV20-1 and TRBJ2-1; 12 bases agree with TRBD2. The CDR3 consists of 17 residues. V lost 3 bases and J lost 5; bases outside the gene matches: 11. The germline V gene has CDR1 DFQATT and CDR2 SNEGSKA (reference sequence). Here the CDR3 DNA reads TGCAGTGCTAGGACTAGCGGGAGTAAAGTTTGGAACAATGAGCAGTTCTTC. Translating it yields CSARTSGSKVWNNEQFF.

This clonotype was seen only a few times. The gene calls are TRBV6-5 and TRBJ2-3, with a weak D call TRBD1 (5 bases). Trimming stripped 7 bases from V and 6 bases from J, with 14 bases between. The CDR3 length is 13 residues. Germline CDR1 reads MNHEY; CDR2 reads SVGAGI. DNA for the CDR3: TGTGCCAGCAAGGGTGCAGGGTACGATACGCAGTATTTT. It yields the protein CASKGAGYDTQYF.

This clonotype was seen just once. The gene calls are TRBV27 and TRBJ1-1, with a possible D match to TRBD1 (5 bases). This CDR3 is built from 13 residues. Germline CDR1 reads MNHEY; CDR2 reads SMNVEV (reference sequence). Trimming shortened V by 4 bases and J by 6 bases, and 12 bases separated the two germline ends. CDR3 sequence: CASSSQGSAEAFF. The CDR3 coding sequence is TGTGCCAGCAGTTCCCAGGGCTCTGCTGAAGCTTTCTTT.

This sequence joins TRBV7-2 and TRBJ2-3, with 9 bases matching TRBD2. Germline trimming cut 6 bases from V and 10 bases from J; bases unmatched to any gene: 23. This CDR3 is 18 amino acids long. Germline lookup yields CDR1 SGHTA and CDR2 FQGNSA. The CDR3 sequence is CASRLGWGGTSRRKAQYF. The CDR3, as DNA: TGTGCCAGCAGACTAGGGTGGGGGGGGACTAGCCGAAGAAAGGCGCAGTATTTT.

This clonotype was counted at least ten times. The chain links TRBV21-1 to TRBJ2-7; TRBD2 reflects the table's D call only, with no check against the DNA. TRBV21-1 is a known pseudogene. The CDR3 is 16 amino acids. CDR3 sequence (DNA): TGTGCCAGCAGCAAACCTGGGACTAGCGGACACTACGAGCAGTACTTC. Residues: CASSKPGTSGHYEQYF.

In this sample, this clonotype turned up a few times. The gene calls are TRBV12-3 or TRBV12-4 and TRBJ2-1, with 11 bases that match TRBD2. V was pared by 4 bases and J by 3 bases, with 8 bases of the junction left unmatched. The CDR3 contains 17 residues. The CDR3 region is CASSSPGLAANYNEQFF. DNA of the CDR3: TGTGCCAGCAGTTCCCCGGGACTAGCGGCTAACTACAATGAGCAGTTCTTC.

V and J are TRBV4-1 and TRBJ2-1, with TRBD2 matching over 7 bases. The V gene's germline CDR1 is MGHRA and CDR2 YSYEKL. Losses at the gene ends were 1 base for V and 8 bases for J; bases not matched to a gene: 14. This CDR3 region has 17 residues. The chain's CDR3 is CASSQAPRSAGRDEQFF. CDR3 bases: TGCGCCAGCAGCCAAGCACCCAGGTCGGCAGGGAGGGATGAGCAGTTCTTC.

The chain links TRBV28 to TRBJ2-4, with 10 bases that match TRBD1. With V trimmed by 7 bases and J by 13 bases, 10 bases remained unmatched. Germline V gene sequence: CDR1 MDHEN, CDR2 SYDVKM. This CDR3 has 13 amino acids. The CDR3 here is CASTRTGGREQYF. As DNA, the CDR3 is TGTGCCAGCACCCGGACAGGGGGAAGGGAGCAGTACTTC.

This clonotype was picked up a small number of times. The chain links TRBV5-4 to TRBJ2-7, with D perhaps matching TRBD1 or TRBD2 (5 bases each). This CDR3 comprises 15 residues. The ends were cut back, 3 bases at V and 0 bases at J, with 13 bases in the middle. Germline CDR1 is SGHNT and CDR2 is YYREEE (reference sequence). The CDR3 DNA follows: TGTGCCAGCAGCTCCGGGACCGTCAGCTCCTACGAGCAGTACTTC. Residues: CASSSGTVSSYEQYF.